The rows below give T cell receptor beta chains drawn from one sample of a study of blood T cell repertoires in COVID-19. Measured with immunoSEQ multiplex PCR; TCRdb has only the in-frame clones, and not every one. The table includes tens of thousands of clones, roughly four fifths detected once. Sequenced input: peripheral blood. The receptors were sampled from a woman between 55 and 75 years old with acute or convalescent COVID-19. CDR3s include the opening cysteine and the closing phenylalanine or tryptophan. Each record gives: V gene, J gene, CDR3 protein.

>TRBV7-3|TRBJ1-2
CASSPNQALANYGYTF
>TRBV4-2|TRBJ1-5
CASSPVLGTARNQPQHF
>TRBV6-1|TRBJ2-7
CASSDTAYEQYF
>TRBV27|TRBJ1-3
CASSFTPGRGNTIYF
>TRBV6-1|TRBJ1-4
CASSDPRGATNEKLFF
>TRBV11-3|TRBJ1-1
CASSFTQGTEAFF
>TRBV11-2|TRBJ1-5
CASSFQSNQPQHF
>TRBV19|TRBJ2-2
CASSQAGDTGELFF
>TRBV11-2|TRBJ1-2
CASSTDRGNYGYTF
>TRBV18|TRBJ1-1
CASSSTVDTEAFF
>TRBV30|TRBJ1-6
CAWGMGPNSPLHF
>TRBV7-9|TRBJ1-1
CASSQQGQGNTEAFF
>TRBV7-9|TRBJ2-1
CASSSTSGRGGLYNEQFF
>TRBV7-2|TRBJ2-4
CASSLGTGKKNIQYF
>TRBV4-2|TRBJ2-3
CASSHSSGGLGVTQYF
>TRBV7-8|TRBJ2-2
CASSSSGSGTGELFF
>TRBV27|TRBJ1-2
CASSFAGFSGYTF
>TRBV9|TRBJ1-2
CASSARGHTEDGYTF
>TRBV3-1/TRBV3-2|TRBJ1-2
CASSLGQGARNYGYTF
>TRBV13|TRBJ2-1
CASSFIKTITGRESEQFF
>TRBV4-2|TRBJ2-3
CASSQGAQGIADTQYF
>TRBV25-1|TRBJ1-2
CASSEYRDREGGYTF
>TRBV9|TRBJ2-6
CASSQQGAGANVLTF
>TRBV29-1|TRBJ1-2
CSVDSGYDYGYTF
>TRBV6-5|TRBJ2-2
CASGPPGNTGELFF
>TRBV2|TRBJ1-2
CASRPRDRGPNYGYTF
>TRBV29-1|TRBJ2-2
CSVPRQGVGTGELFF
>TRBV5-6|TRBJ2-3
CASSWGGTSTDTQYF
>TRBV2|TRBJ1-3
CASSRTGVGNTIYF
>TRBV19|TRBJ1-2
CASSRGADRDGYTF
>TRBV5-1|TRBJ2-4
CASSLAGQAKNIQYF
>TRBV7-2|TRBJ2-3
CASSQGLVSDTQYF
>TRBV3-1/TRBV3-2|TRBJ1-1
CASSSTLQGNTEAFF
>TRBV6-1|TRBJ1-6
CASSEGKGQGGNSPLHF
>TRBV30|TRBJ1-6
CAWTLGGLLHF
>TRBV9|TRBJ1-4
CASSGDSGEKLFF
>TRBV29-1|TRBJ2-1
CSVAGGANEQFF
>TRBV7-2|TRBJ1-3
CASSSGSRLSGNTIYF
>TRBV27|TRBJ1-4
CASSPSRGLVGEKLFF
>TRBV6-1|TRBJ1-5
CASSEFTGSNQPQHF
>TRBV18|TRBJ2-1
CASSLAGGDYNEQFF
>TRBV19|TRBJ1-5
CASQPLGGAANQPQHF
>TRBV19|TRBJ2-3
CASSTLLGTDTQYF
>TRBV5-1|TRBJ1-2
CASSSPGTGGANYGYTF
>TRBV7-2|TRBJ1-6
CASKPGQGYSPLHF
>TRBV29-1|TRBJ1-2
CSVTPGGRNYGYTF
>TRBV7-9|TRBJ2-3
CASSLTGRADTQYF
>TRBV24-1|TRBJ1-1
CATSVGQQNTEAFF
>TRBV28|TRBJ1-2
CASVTGGADYGYTF
>TRBV29-1|TRBJ2-1
CSVRLAGGSYNEQFF
>TRBV7-2|TRBJ2-7
CASSWDRGREQYF
>TRBV28|TRBJ1-1
CASSRARRGTGLNTEAFF
>TRBV30|TRBJ2-3
CAWSVPSGRRGGRFTQYF
>TRBV30|TRBJ2-2
CAWSEGSLTGELFF
>TRBV2|TRBJ1-1
CASSALGQGVSVTEAFF
>TRBV15|TRBJ1-3
CATSSRAGNTIYF
>TRBV7-3|TRBJ1-2
CASRPTGVTGPRIDYGYTF